Listed below are T cell receptor beta chains from one sample, sequenced in a study of memory CD4+ T cells and cytomegalovirus serostatus. The data were produced by immunoSEQ multiplex PCR, yet TCRdb's version contains in-frame clones alone and is incomplete. The sample records tens of thousands of clones, over 70% being singletons. Material for sequencing was memory CD4+ T cells from blood. These receptors all stem from an adult in good health and CMV-seronegative. Both conserved end residues are part of each CDR3. Fields, in order: V gene, clone size, CDR3 protein. Not every row has a clone size; where given, it reads once, few, many or a size class.

TRBV18 NA CASSSTGSGNQPQHF
TRBV18 NA CASSPGQGNYGYTF
TRBV15 NA CATSSRLAGGTDTQYF
TRBV27 NA CASPPKGQNTEAFF
TRBV19 NA CASRERISGTEAFF
TRBV29-1 NA CSVALGSGEQFF
TRBV19 NA CASSMTSRDIFRGYTF
TRBV28 once CASSTAGRQETQYF
TRBV29-1 NA CSVVGQGAWGYTF
TRBV5-4 NA CASSLDPVNNSPLHF
TRBV18 NA CASSPPEVQETQYF
TRBV5-1 NA CASSLEGGGNQPQHF
TRBV25-1 NA CASSDYVDTQYF
TRBV2 NA CASTQGKDSPLHF
TRBV28 NA CASGRGGIVILAKNIQYF
TRBV6-1 NA CASTAPPGGRYGYTF
TRBV28 NA CASRPGLAGVPSYNEQFF
TRBV7-8 NA CASSLAGMNSDNEQFF